The clone carrying this T cell receptor (beta chain) was recorded many times. What it recognizes is unknown. This CDR3 has 13 residues. Per the germline V gene, CDR1 is SQVTM and CDR2 is ANQGSEA. V was shortened by 3 bases and J by 12 bases, with 20 bases between the two germline ends. This record belongs to a study of T cell repertoires in cytomegalovirus infection. Overall study: Public TCR beta signatures marked donors with CMV infection and the matching HLA. General study results and limits: Public TCR beta family frequency separated CMV-and-HLA carriers, including in an independent cohort. Dominating the ex vivo response were TCR beta clonotypes that were CMV-specific and HLA-C-restricted.

From the reads, TCRdb called clonotypes with MiXCR, one entry per CDR3 protein. The table records about 240,000 distinct CDR3 sequences, 6% to 8% of them present only once. This clonotype was obtained from a human donor in good health (CMV status not recorded). Some clones in this sample may be carry-over from other donors' samples. V usage is TRBV29-1 and J usage is TRBJ1-1; perhaps TRBD1 as D (6 bases). Sequenced material: PBMCs. The CDR3 bases are TGCAGCGTTGATAGGGAGAGGAAAGGGGGGACTTTCTTT. This codes for CSVDRERKGGTFF. Combining the CDR3 with reference TRBV29-1 and TRBJ1-1 gives the whole variable domain SAVISQKPSRDICQRGTSLTIQCQVDSQVTMMFWYRQQPGQSLTLIATANQGSEATYESGFVIDKFPISRPNLTFSTLTVSNMSPEDSSIYLCSVDRERKGGTFFGQGTRLTVV.